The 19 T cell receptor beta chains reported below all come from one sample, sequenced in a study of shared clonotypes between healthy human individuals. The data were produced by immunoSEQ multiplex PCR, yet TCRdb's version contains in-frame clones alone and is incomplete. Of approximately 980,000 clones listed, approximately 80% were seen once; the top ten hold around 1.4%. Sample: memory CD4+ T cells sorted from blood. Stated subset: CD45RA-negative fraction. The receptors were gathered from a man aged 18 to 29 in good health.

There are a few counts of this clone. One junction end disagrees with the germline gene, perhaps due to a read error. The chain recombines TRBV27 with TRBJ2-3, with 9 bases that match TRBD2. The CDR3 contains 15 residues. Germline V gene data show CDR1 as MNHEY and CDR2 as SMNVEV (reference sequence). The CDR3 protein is CASSRSGGDTYTQYF. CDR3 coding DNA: TGTGCCAGCAGCCGTAGCGGGGGCGACACATATACGCAGTATTTT.

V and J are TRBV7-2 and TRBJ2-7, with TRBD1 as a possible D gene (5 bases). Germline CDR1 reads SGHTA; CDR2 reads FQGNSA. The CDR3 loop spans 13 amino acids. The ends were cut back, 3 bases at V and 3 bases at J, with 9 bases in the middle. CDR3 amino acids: CASSFTGSYEQYF. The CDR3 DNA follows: TGTGCCAGCAGCTTTACAGGCAGCTACGAGCAGTACTTC.

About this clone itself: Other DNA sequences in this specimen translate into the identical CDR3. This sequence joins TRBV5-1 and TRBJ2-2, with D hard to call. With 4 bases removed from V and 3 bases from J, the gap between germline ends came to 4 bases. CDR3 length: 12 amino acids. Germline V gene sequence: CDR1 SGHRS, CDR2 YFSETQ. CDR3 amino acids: CASSLDTGELFF. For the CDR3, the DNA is TGCGCCAGCAGCCTAGACACCGGGGAGCTGTTTTTT. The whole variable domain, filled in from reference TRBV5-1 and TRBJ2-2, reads KAGVTQTPRYLIKTRGQQVTLSCSPISGHRSVSWYQQTPGQGLQFLFEYFSETQRNKGNFPGRFSGRQFSNSRSEMNVSTLELGDSALYLCASSLDTGELFFGEGSRLTVL.

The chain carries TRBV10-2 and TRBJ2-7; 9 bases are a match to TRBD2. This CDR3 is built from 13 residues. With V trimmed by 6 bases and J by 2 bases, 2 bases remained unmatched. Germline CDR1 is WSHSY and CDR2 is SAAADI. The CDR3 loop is CASRTSGTYEQYF. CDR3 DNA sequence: TGCGCCAGCAGGACTAGCGGTACCTACGAGCAGTACTTC.

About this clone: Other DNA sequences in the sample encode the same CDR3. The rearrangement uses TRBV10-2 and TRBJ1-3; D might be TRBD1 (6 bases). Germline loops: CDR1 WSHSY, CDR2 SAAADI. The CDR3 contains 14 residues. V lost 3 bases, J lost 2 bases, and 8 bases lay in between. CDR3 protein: CASSEQGAGNTIYF. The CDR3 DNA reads TGCGCCAGCAGTGAACAGGGCGCTGGAAACACCATATATTTT.

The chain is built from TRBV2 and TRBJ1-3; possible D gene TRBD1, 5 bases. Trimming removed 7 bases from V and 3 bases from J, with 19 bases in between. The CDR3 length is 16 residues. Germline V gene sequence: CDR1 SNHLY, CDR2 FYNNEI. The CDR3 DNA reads TGTGCCAGCACTGGGGGGTTCGGTCGGGTTGGAAACACCATATATTTT. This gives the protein CASTGGFGRVGNTIYF.

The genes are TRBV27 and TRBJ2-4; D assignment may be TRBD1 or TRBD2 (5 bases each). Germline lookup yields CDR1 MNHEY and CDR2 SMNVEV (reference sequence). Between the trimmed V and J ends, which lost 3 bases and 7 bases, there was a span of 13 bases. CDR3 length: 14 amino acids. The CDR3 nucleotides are TGTGCCAGCAGTTTGGGACCCCCCTTGAACATTCAGTACTTC. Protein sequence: CASSLGPPLNIQYF.

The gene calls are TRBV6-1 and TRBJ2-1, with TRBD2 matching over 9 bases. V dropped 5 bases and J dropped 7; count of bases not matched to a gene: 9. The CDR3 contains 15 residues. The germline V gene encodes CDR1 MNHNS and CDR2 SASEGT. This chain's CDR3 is CASSQTSGEGNEQFF. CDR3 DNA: TGTGCCAGCAGTCAGACTAGCGGTGAGGGAAATGAGCAGTTCTTC.

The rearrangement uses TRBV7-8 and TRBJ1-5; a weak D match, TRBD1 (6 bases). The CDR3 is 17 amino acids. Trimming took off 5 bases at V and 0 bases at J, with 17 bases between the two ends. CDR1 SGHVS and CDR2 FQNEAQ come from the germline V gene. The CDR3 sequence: CASSLQQGSNSNQPQHF. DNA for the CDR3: TGTGCCAGCAGCCTCCAACAGGGAAGTAATAGCAATCAGCCCCAGCATTTT.

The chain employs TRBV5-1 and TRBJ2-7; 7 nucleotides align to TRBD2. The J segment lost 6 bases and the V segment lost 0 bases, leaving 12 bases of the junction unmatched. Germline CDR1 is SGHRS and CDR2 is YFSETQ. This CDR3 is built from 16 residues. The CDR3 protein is CASSLETSAGAGEQYF. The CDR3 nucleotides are TGCGCCAGCAGCTTGGAGACTTCGGCGGGAGCGGGCGAGCAGTACTTC.

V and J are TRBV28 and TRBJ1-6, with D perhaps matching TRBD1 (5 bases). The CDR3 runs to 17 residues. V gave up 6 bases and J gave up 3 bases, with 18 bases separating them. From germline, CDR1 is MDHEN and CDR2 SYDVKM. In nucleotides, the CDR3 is TGTGCCAGCAGACCACAAATGGCGGGACTCTATAATTCACCCCTCCACTTT. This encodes CASRPQMAGLYNSPLHF.

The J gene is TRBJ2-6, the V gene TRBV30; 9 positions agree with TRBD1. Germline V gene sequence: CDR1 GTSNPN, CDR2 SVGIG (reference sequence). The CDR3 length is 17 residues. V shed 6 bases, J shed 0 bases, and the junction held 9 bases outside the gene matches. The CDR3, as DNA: TGTGCCTGTTCCCGGGACAGGGCGATCTCTGGGGCCAACGTCCTGACTTTC. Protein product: CACSRDRAISGANVLTF.

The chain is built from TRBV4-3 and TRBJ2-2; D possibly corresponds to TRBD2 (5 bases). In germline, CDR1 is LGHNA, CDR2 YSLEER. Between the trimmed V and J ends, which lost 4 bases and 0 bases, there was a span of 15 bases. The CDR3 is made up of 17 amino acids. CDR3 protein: CASSPSDWVANTGELFF. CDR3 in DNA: TGCGCCAGCAGCCCATCGGACTGGGTAGCGAACACCGGGGAGCTGTTTTTT.

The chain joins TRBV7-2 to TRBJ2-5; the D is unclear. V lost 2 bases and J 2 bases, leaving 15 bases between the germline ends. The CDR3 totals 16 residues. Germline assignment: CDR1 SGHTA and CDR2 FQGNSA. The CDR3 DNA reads TGTGCCAGCAGCTTAAGTTCAGGCCAGAGGCAAGAGACCCAGTACTTC. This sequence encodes CASSLSSGQRQETQYF.

CDR3 DNA: TGTGCCTATAGGACAGGGGGCTATGGCTACACCTTC. This codes for CAYRTGGYGYTF. The chain joins TRBV30 to TRBJ1-2; TRBD1 matches at 10 bases. This CDR3 region has 12 residues. CDR1 and CDR2 (germline): GTSNPN, SVGIG (reference sequence). V was clipped by 7 bases and J by 4 bases; unmatched bases: 3.

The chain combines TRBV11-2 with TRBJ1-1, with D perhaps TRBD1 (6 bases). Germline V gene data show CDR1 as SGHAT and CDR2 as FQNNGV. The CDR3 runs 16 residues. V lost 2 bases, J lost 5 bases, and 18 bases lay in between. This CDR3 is CASSLPPEQGWTEAFF. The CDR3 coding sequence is TGTGCCAGCAGCTTACCCCCCGAACAGGGATGGACTGAAGCTTTCTTT.

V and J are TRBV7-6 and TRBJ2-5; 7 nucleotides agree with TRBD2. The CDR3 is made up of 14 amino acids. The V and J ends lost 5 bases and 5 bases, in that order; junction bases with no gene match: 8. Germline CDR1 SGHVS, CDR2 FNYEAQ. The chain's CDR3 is CASSRLGGGETQYF. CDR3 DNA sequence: TGTGCCAGCAGCAGACTGGGGGGAGGGGAGACCCAGTACTTC.

CDR3: CASSPTGPKSYEQYF. CDR3 coding DNA: TGTGCCAGCAGCCCTACAGGGCCCAAGTCCTACGAGCAGTACTTC. The chain couples TRBV27 to TRBJ2-7, with D tentatively TRBD1 (6 bases). Trimming took 6 bases from V and 1 from J, leaving 16 bases between them. CDR3 length: 15 residues. CDR1 is MNHEY, CDR2 SMNVEV, per germline (reference sequence).

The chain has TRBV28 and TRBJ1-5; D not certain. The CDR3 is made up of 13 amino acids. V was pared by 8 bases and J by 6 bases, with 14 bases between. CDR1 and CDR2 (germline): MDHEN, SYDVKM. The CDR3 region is CASLPGGGQPQHF. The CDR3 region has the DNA TGTGCCAGCCTCCCGGGTGGAGGTCAGCCCCAGCATTTT.